What follows describes a single TCR beta chain. Only in-frame clones appear in the TCRdb table, and some are missing; sequencing was by immunoSEQ multiplex PCR. Altogether fewer than 350,000 clones are present, around nine tenths being singletons, with the ten largest covering 0.95% to 1.1%. The record originates from a study of blood T cell repertoires in COVID-19. Study-level background: Acute-phase and convalescent COVID-19 samples originated in the United States, Italy and Spain.

Trimming removed 2 bases at V and 4 bases at J, with 7 bases between. Germline V gene sequence: CDR1 MNHNY, CDR2 SVGAGI (reference sequence). The CDR3 sequence is 13 residues long. This receptor was identified in a woman between 25 and 40 years old who had been exposed to COVID-19. The V gene is TRBV6-6, the J gene TRBJ2-3; no firm D call. The sequencing sample was made of PBMCs or T cells enriched from blood (not recorded which). DNA of the CDR3: TGTGCCAGCAGTTACGTAGAACCAGATACGCAGTATTTT. Amino acid sequence: CASSYVEPDTQYF.